The 25 T cell receptor beta chains below come from one sample, sequenced in a study of long-term antiretroviral therapy in people with HIV. Researchers report immunoSEQ v3.0 was run at survey level. Produced via immunoSEQ multiplex PCR; TCRdb's table is partial and in-frame only. This sample has fewer than 35,000 clones, with around four fifths found just once. The sample here was unsorted PBMCs, taken 2.9 years after starting antiretroviral therapy. The source of these receptors is a middle-aged man with HIV.

The chain has TRBV10-2 and TRBJ1-1; 8 bases are a match to TRBD1. The germline V gene has CDR1 WSHSY and CDR2 SAAADI. With 8 bases clipped from V and 5 bases from J, the junction kept 10 bases outside the gene matches. The CDR3 consists of 14 residues. The CDR3 spells CASERGQGATEAFF. The CDR3 DNA follows: TGCGCCAGCGAGCGGGGGCAGGGGGCGACTGAAGCTTTCTTT.

The V gene is TRBV6-6, the J gene TRBJ2-1; 9 nucleotides agree with TRBD1. V shed 5 bases and J 7 bases; nucleotides not matched to a gene: 3. The germline V gene encodes CDR1 MNHNY and CDR2 SVGAGI (reference sequence). This CDR3 has 13 amino acids. DNA for the CDR3: TGTGCCAGCAGTCGACAGGGGGTAAATGAGCAGTTCTTC. Its protein product is CASSRQGVNEQFF.

The J gene is TRBJ1-2, the V gene TRBV7-9, with D unresolved. The germline V gene has CDR1 SEHNR and CDR2 FQNEAQ (reference sequence). The CDR3 has 13 residues. V was cut by 4 bases and J by 4 bases, with 10 bases left in between. This CDR3 is CASSSDGSYGYTF. The CDR3 nucleotides are TGTGCCAGCAGCTCGGACGGTTCCTATGGCTACACCTTC.

This chain links TRBV5-6 with TRBJ2-5; D is perhaps TRBD1 (6 bases). The CDR3 loop spans 13 amino acids. Between the trimmed V and J ends, which lost 0 bases and 9 bases, there was a span of 12 bases. Germline V CDR1 and CDR2: SGHDT, YYEEEE. The CDR3 region has the DNA TGTGCCAGCAGCTTGGACAGGGCCGGATCCCAGTACTTC. Translated: CASSLDRAGSQYF.

This chain uses TRBV27 with TRBJ2-7; the match to TRBD1 covers 7 bases. The germline CDR1 and CDR2 sequences are MNHEY and SMNVEV (reference sequence). CDR3 size: 16 residues. V was pared by 6 bases and J by 2 bases, with 13 bases of the junction left unmatched. The CDR3 DNA is TGTGCCAGCAGCCCCTCCCCGGGACAGCTCACCTACGAGCAGTACTTC. As protein: CASSPSPGQLTYEQYF.

The V and J genes are TRBV27 and TRBJ2-3; possibly TRBD2 for D (5 bases). V dropped 0 bases and J dropped 4 bases, with 14 bases sitting between them. This CDR3 spans 16 amino acids. From germline, CDR1 is MNHEY and CDR2 SMNVEV (reference sequence). The CDR3 DNA is TGTGCCAGCAGTTTATCGAGAGCCGGGGTCCCAGATACGCAGTATTTT. This translates into CASSLSRAGVPDTQYF.

The rearrangement joins TRBV19 to TRBJ1-1; the D is unclear. Germline CDR1 LNHDA, CDR2 SQIVND (reference sequence). The V end was cut by 6 bases, the J end by 0 bases, with 23 bases between. The CDR3 runs to 18 residues. The CDR3 sequence is CASRDGAGILSMNTEAFF. The DNA for the CDR3 is TGTGCCAGTAGGGACGGTGCAGGTATCTTATCCATGAACACTGAAGCTTTCTTT.

V is TRBV4-1 and J is TRBJ1-2, with a weak D call TRBD1 (5 bases). Trimming removed 4 bases from V and 4 bases from J, with 28 bases in between. This CDR3 region has 19 residues. CDR1 and CDR2 from the germline V gene are MGHRA and YSYEKL. The CDR3 DNA reads as TGCGCCAGCAGCCCCCAAGGAATGGCCGGGGGACTAACTATCTATGGCTACACCTTC. Its protein product is CASSPQGMAGGLTIYGYTF.

This chain joins TRBV11-3 and TRBJ2-1; the D gene is possibly TRBD2 (6 bases). There are 15 residues in the CDR3. V lost 1 base and J 2 bases, leaving 9 bases between the germline ends. The germline gives CDR1 SGHNT, CDR2 YENEEA. Here the CDR3 DNA reads TGTGCCAGCAGCTTAGCGGGAGCGGCCTACAATGAGCAGTTCTTC. Translating gives CASSLAGAAYNEQFF.

The J gene is TRBJ2-3, the V gene TRBV6-5; 8 nucleotides line up with TRBD1. The CDR3 is 15 amino acids. V was clipped by 2 bases and J by 3 bases; unmatched bases: 4. CDR1 is MNHEY, CDR2 SVGAGI, per germline. DNA for the CDR3: TGTGCCAGCAGTTACGACAGGGGTCGGACAGATACGCAGTATTTT. It translates to CASSYDRGRTDTQYF.

V and J are TRBV5-1 and TRBJ1-2; maybe TRBD1 (6 bases). This CDR3 comprises 16 residues. Germline CDR1 SGHRS, CDR2 YFSETQ. Between the trimmed V and J ends, which lost 4 bases and 2 bases, there was a span of 18 bases. CDR3 sequence: CASSAGGAGDNYGYTF. CDR3 coding DNA: TGCGCCAGCAGCGCGGGGGGGGCAGGGGACAACTATGGCTACACCTTC.

This clone was observed a few times. The rearrangement joins TRBV6-1 to TRBJ1-3; D not resolved. The CDR3 has 14 residues. Germline loops: CDR1 MNHNS, CDR2 SASEGT. The V end was cut by 1 base, the J end by 2 bases, with 6 bases between. The CDR3 reads CASSEGSTGNTIYF. DNA of the CDR3: TGTGCCAGCAGTGAAGGCAGTACTGGAAACACCATATATTTT.

The V and J genes are TRBV28 and TRBJ1-2; no clear D. The V end was cut by 3 bases, the J end by 7 bases, with 15 bases between. Germline lookup yields CDR1 MDHEN and CDR2 SYDVKM. The CDR3 runs to 14 residues. The CDR3 loop reads CASSFYQETGGYTF. CDR3 bases: TGTGCCAGCAGTTTTTATCAGGAGACGGGTGGCTACACCTTC.

The chain employs TRBV9 and TRBJ1-2, with D perhaps matching TRBD1 (6 bases). Germline assignment: CDR1 SGDLS and CDR2 YYNGEE. The CDR3 runs 15 residues. V gave up 3 bases and J gave up 4 bases, with 16 bases separating them. The chain's CDR3 is CASSDYKDRAYGYTF. CDR3 nucleotide sequence: TGTGCCAGCAGCGACTACAAGGACAGAGCCTATGGCTACACCTTC.

The chain uses TRBV2 and TRBJ1-1; D gene unclear. Looked up from germline, CDR1 is SNHLY and CDR2 is FYNNEI. This CDR3 spans 13 amino acids. Trimming took off 0 bases at V and 1 base at J, with 3 bases between the two ends. The CDR3 protein is CASSEAGNTEAFF. CDR3 sequence (DNA): TGTGCCAGCAGTGAAGCGGGGAACACTGAAGCTTTCTTT.

V is TRBV14 and J is TRBJ2-7; TRBD1 or TRBD2 may be the D gene (5 bases each). CDR1 is SGHDN, CDR2 FVKESK, per germline. This CDR3 has 13 amino acids. V gave up 1 base and J gave up 6 bases, with 10 bases separating them. Here the CDR3 reads CASSQGLGREQYF. CDR3 in DNA: TGTGCCAGCAGCCAAGGCCTGGGACGCGAGCAGTACTTC.

The CDR3, as DNA: TGTGCCAGCAGGCCCGACAGGGTTCAGAACACTGAAGCTTTCTTT. This translates into CASRPDRVQNTEAFF. V and J are TRBV6-6 and TRBJ1-1, with 7 nucleotides matching TRBD1. The CDR3 runs to 15 residues. The germline V gene has CDR1 MNHNY and CDR2 SVGAGI (reference sequence). Trimming removed 6 bases from V and 1 base from J; junction bases left unmatched: 8.

The J gene is TRBJ1-2, the V gene TRBV4-1, with a weak D call TRBD1 (6 bases). From germline, CDR1 is MGHRA and CDR2 YSYEKL. CDR3 length equals 17 residues. V lost 3 bases and J lost 4, with 21 bases in between. The CDR3 sequence is CASSHYERQVLVYGYTF. The CDR3 nucleotides read TGCGCCAGCAGCCATTACGAAAGACAGGTTTTAGTCTATGGCTACACCTTC.

The chain employs TRBV5-1 and TRBJ1-3; 7 bases are shared with TRBD1. Germline assignment: CDR1 SGHRS and CDR2 YFSETQ. V trimming: 0 bases; J trimming: 2 bases; junction bases outside the gene matches: 2. The CDR3 is 15 amino acids. The CDR3 reads CASSLDGTAGNTIYF. DNA for the CDR3: TGCGCCAGCAGCTTGGATGGGACAGCTGGAAACACCATATATTTT.

The chain has TRBV15 and TRBJ1-4; no reliable D call. The CDR3 extends over 15 amino acids. V was clipped by 1 base and J by 1 base, with 7 bases between them. Germline V gene data show CDR1 as LNHNV and CDR2 as YYDKDF (reference sequence). Here the CDR3 reads CATSRVLVTNEKLFF. CDR3 bases: TGTGCCACCAGCAGAGTGTTGGTAACTAATGAAAAACTGTTTTTT.

The gene calls are TRBV25-1 and TRBJ2-5, with TRBD2 as a possible D gene (7 bases). The germline V gene encodes CDR1 MGHDK and CDR2 SYGVNS. Between the trimmed V and J ends, which lost 1 base and 12 bases, there was a span of 15 bases. The CDR3 consists of 13 residues. CDR3 bases: TGTGCCAGCAGTGAATGGGACGGGGGGCTAAAGTACTTC. This sequence encodes CASSEWDGGLKYF.

This clone is a singleton in its sample. The CDR3 DNA reads as TGTGCCAGCAGCTTGGTCAGGAGCACTGAAGCTTTCTTT. It encodes CASSLVRSTEAFF. This rearrangement joins TRBV5-6 to TRBJ1-1, with D unclear. Trimming stripped 0 bases from V and 4 bases from J, with 7 bases between. The CDR3 runs to 13 residues. From germline, CDR1 is SGHDT and CDR2 YYEEEE.

The CDR3 spells CASSFYSSGNTIYF. The CDR3 DNA follows: TGTGCCAGCTCCTTTTACAGTTCTGGAAACACCATATATTTT. This chain uses TRBV2 with TRBJ1-3; D gene uncertain. Germline V gives CDR1 SNHLY, CDR2 FYNNEI. The CDR3 contains 14 residues. Between the trimmed V and J ends, which lost 8 bases and 1 base, there was a span of 12 bases.

The chain recombines TRBV7-3 with TRBJ2-3; 10 bases fit TRBD2. Per germline, CDR1 SGHTA and CDR2 FQGTGA. This CDR3 is 15 amino acids long. V was pared by 5 bases and J by 5 bases, with 7 bases of the junction left unmatched. The CDR3 bases are TGTGCCAGCAGCCTTCTAGCGGGGGCGGGAGATACGCAGTATTTT. This encodes CASSLLAGAGDTQYF.

This chain connects TRBV4-1 to TRBJ1-4, with a possible D match to TRBD1 (5 bases). Trimming pared 4 bases from V and 0 bases from J, leaving 12 bases between. This CDR3 contains 16 residues. Germline loops: CDR1 MGHRA, CDR2 YSYEKL. CDR3 amino acids: CASSRDSLATNEKLFF. Here the CDR3 DNA reads TGCGCCAGCAGCCGCGACAGCCTTGCAACTAATGAAAAACTGTTTTTT.